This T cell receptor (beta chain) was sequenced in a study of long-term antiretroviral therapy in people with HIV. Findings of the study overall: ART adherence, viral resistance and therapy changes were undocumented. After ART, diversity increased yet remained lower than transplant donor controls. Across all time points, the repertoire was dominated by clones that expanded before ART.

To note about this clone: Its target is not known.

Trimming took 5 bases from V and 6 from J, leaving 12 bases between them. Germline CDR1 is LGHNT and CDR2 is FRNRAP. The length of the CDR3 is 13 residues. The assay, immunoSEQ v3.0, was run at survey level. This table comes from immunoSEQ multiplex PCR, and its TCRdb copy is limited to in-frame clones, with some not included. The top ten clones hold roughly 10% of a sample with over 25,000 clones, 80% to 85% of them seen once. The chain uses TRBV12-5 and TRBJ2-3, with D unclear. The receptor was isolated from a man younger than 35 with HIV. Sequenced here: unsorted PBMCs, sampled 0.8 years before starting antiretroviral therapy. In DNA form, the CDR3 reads TGTGCTAGTGGTCTTACTCTCGTGGATACGCAGTATTTT. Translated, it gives CASGLTLVDTQYF.